The rows below give T cell receptor beta chains drawn from one sample of a study of CD8+ T cells in alopecia areata. Generated by immunoSEQ multiplex PCR, the TCRdb table keeps only in-frame clones and is missing some. Seen here are around 120,000 clones, roughly 50% observed once, and the top ten hold roughly 10%. The sample consisted of NKG2D-low CD8+ T cells sorted from blood. These receptors were collected from a human donor with alopecia areata. The CDR3 runs from the conserved cysteine through the conserved F or W.

j_call | v_call | cdr3_aa
TRBJ1-5 | TRBV27 | CASSLTGSNQPQHF
TRBJ2-5 | TRBV29-1 | CSALGWDIEQETQYF
TRBJ1-1 | TRBV30 | CAATGGTEAFF
TRBJ2-7 | TRBV29-1 | CSVEDRAGLYEQYF
TRBJ2-7 | TRBV29-1 | CSVDRGLDEQYF
TRBJ1-2 | TRBV9 | CASSGLRTGGGGYTF
TRBJ2-1 | TRBV7-9 | CASSPRTGPKYNEQFF
TRBJ1-4 | TRBV29-1 | CSVETGTGGGKLFF
TRBJ2-5 | TRBV5-1 | CASSQELWGKETQYF
TRBJ2-5 | TRBV9 | CASSGRRDETQYF
TRBJ2-5 | TRBV7-9 | CASSGGHRGARETQYF
TRBJ2-7 | TRBV29-1 | CSVDQGVEQYF
TRBJ2-7 | TRBV28 | CASSPPDDEQYF
TRBJ1-5 | TRBV7-8 | CASSSGVQPQHF
TRBJ2-1 | TRBV7-9 | CASSLAGFDEQFF
TRBJ2-2 | TRBV29-1 | CSVFGLANTGELFF
TRBJ2-7 | TRBV27 | CASSSTGYYEQYF
TRBJ2-4 | TRBV2 | CASSVPERIIQYF
TRBJ1-1 | TRBV11-2 | CASSLEQNTEAFF
TRBJ2-1 | TRBV4-3 | CASNSNWLAGAGNEQFF
TRBJ2-1 | TRBV27 | CASSSGLADYNEQFF
TRBJ2-5 | TRBV29-1 | CSVDGNEVVETQYF
TRBJ1-1 | TRBV4-1 | CASSQRTGKNTEAFF
TRBJ2-1 | TRBV5-1 | CASSLEGGSPHNEQFF
TRBJ2-5 | TRBV9 | CASSKDTLVETQYF
TRBJ2-3 | TRBV29-1 | CSVEGNPQYF
TRBJ2-1 | TRBV29-1 | CSGTDGGEFF
TRBJ1-2 | TRBV29-1 | CSVPDPYGYTF
TRBJ2-7 | TRBV5-1 | CASSLTNSYEQYF
TRBJ2-7 | TRBV9 | CASSVGTSDYEQYF
TRBJ2-6 | TRBV4-2 | CASSQGLDVSGANVLTF
TRBJ2-3 | TRBV29-1 | CSGAGGTDTDTQYF
TRBJ1-1 | TRBV29-1 | CSVEDPDRLNTEAFF
TRBJ1-2 | TRBV27 | CASSPGAATYGYTF
TRBJ1-1 | TRBV30 | CAWSHLQGVGTEAFF
TRBJ2-2 | TRBV29-1 | CSVEQATGELFF
TRBJ2-3 | TRBV29-1 | CSVGPKAGGYDTQYF
TRBJ2-1 | TRBV9 | CASSATGNEQFF
TRBJ2-1 | TRBV14 | CASSNGAYNEQFF
TRBJ2-7 | TRBV27 | CASSGQGPYEQYF
TRBJ2-3 | TRBV11-2 | CASSFPRVGATDTQYF
TRBJ2-5 | TRBV11-2 | CASSLVGSLQETQYF
TRBJ1-2 | TRBV29-1 | CSVEVKIGANYGYTF
TRBJ2-4 | TRBV2 | CASRGNHIQYF
TRBJ1-5 | TRBV2 | CASSEGDQPQHF
TRBJ2-7 | TRBV5-1 | CASSVLPDSYEQYF
TRBJ2-2 | TRBV29-1 | CSVQGGVDTGELFF
TRBJ2-5 | TRBV28 | CASSLFTGTGRETQYF
TRBJ1-1 | TRBV29-1 | CSSDHSGSTEAFF
TRBJ2-1 | TRBV6-4 | CASSASGGANEQFF
TRBJ1-1 | TRBV29-1 | CSDWTPRDTEAFF
TRBJ2-7 | TRBV29-1 | CSVAAPFNSYEQYF
TRBJ2-1 | TRBV29-1 | CSVEGVGGGVGTSGVNEQFF
TRBJ2-3 | TRBV29-1 | CSVEIGLALVDTQYF